This TCR beta chain originates from a study of cytomegalovirus exposure and HLA in healthy donors. This CDR3 has 14 amino acids. The germline CDR1 and CDR2 sequences are LGHNA and YSLEER. V lost 1 base, J lost 2 bases, and 8 bases lay in between. PCR amplification relied on 60 Vbeta primers (plus 13 Jbeta primers). Only in-frame clones appear in the TCRdb table, and some are missing; sequencing was by immunoSEQ multiplex PCR. Of 95,000 to 110,000 clones listed, approximately 76% are singletons. Whole-study results and caveats: Across all donors, roughly uniform sequencing depth was an assumption of the presence/absence analyses. Altogether, around 160 TCR beta chains were recorded as cytomegalovirus-associated. Confirmation in vitro established that a few CMV-associated chains were specific for CMV antigens.

Details on this clone: Its target is unknown.

The sequence was obtained from a man in his late teens or twenties in good health and CMV-seronegative. The rearrangement uses TRBV4-3 and TRBJ1-2; no clear D gene. Sequenced sample: PBMCs. The CDR3 here is CASSQAQTNYGYTF. The CDR3, as DNA: TGCGCCAGCAGCCAAGCACAGACGAACTATGGCTACACCTTC.